This T cell receptor beta chain appears in the sequencing data of a study of blood T cell repertoires in COVID-19. Looking at the study overall: Acute and convalescent COVID-19 specimens originated in the United States, Italy and Spain. PBMCs, B-cell-depleted T cells, or T cells provided the cDNA or gDNA that made up the material.

Clones were read by immunoSEQ multiplex PCR, and TCRdb kept only the in-frame ones, dropping some. The table has roughly 670,000 clones, about nine tenths seen once. CDR1 and CDR2 (germline): SNHLY, FYNNEI. V dropped 7 bases and J dropped 5; count of bases not matched to a gene: 9. The CDR3 consists of 14 residues. This clonotype was sampled from a woman in her late teens or twenties with acute or convalescent COVID-19. The material sequenced was peripheral blood. This sequence joins TRBV2 and TRBJ2-7, with 9 bases matching TRBD1. The CDR3 region is CASTDRDRDDEQYF. Here the CDR3 DNA reads TGTGCCAGCACTGACCGGGACAGGGATGACGAGCAGTACTTC.